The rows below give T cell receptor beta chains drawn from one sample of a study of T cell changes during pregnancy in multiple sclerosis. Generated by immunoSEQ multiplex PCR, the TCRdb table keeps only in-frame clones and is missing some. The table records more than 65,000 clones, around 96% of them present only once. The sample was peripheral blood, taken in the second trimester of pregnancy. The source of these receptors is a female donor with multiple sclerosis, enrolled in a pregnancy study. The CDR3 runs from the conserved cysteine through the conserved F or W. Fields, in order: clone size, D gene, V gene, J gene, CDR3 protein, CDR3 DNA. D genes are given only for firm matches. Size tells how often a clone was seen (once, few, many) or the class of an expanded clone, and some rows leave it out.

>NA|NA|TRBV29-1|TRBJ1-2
CSVEEENYGYTF
TGCAGCGTTGAAGAGGAGAACTATGGCTACACCTTC
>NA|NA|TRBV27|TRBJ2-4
CASADSGAKNIQYF
TGTGCCAGCGCCGATAGCGGAGCCAAAAACATTCAGTACTTC
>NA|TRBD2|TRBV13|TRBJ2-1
CASSLYRLADYNEQFF
TGTGCCAGCAGCTTATATCGCCTAGCGGACTACAATGAGCAGTTCTTC
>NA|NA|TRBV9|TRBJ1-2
CASSVEQGSRSYGYTF
TGTGCCAGCAGCGTAGAACAGGGTTCTCGATCGTATGGCTACACCTTC
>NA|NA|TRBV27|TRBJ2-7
CASSLGLGRSYEQYF
TGTGCCAGCAGTTTGGGGCTAGGCAGATCCTACGAGCAGTACTTC
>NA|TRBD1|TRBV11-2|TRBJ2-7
CASSRVLGQGGGGQYF
TGTGCCAGCAGCCGCGTTTTGGGACAGGGAGGTGGGGGGCAGTACTTC
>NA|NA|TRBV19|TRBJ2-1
CASSTGRMDNEQFF
TGTGCCAGTAGTACAGGGAGGATGGACAATGAGCAGTTCTTC
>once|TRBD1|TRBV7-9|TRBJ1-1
CASSPRNRGMNTEAFF
TGTGCCAGCAGCCCGAGGAACAGGGGAATGAACACTGAAGCTTTCTTT
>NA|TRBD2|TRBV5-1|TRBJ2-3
CASSLSLAGDTQYF
TGCGCCAGCAGCTTGTCTCTAGCGGGGGATACGCAGTATTTT
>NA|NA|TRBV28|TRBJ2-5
CASLPGGQETQYF
TGTGCCAGCCTCCCTGGGGGGCAAGAGACCCAGTACTTC
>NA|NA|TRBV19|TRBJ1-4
CASKDAGQSEKLFF
TGTGCCAGCAAAGACGCCGGACAGTCTGAAAAACTGTTTTTT
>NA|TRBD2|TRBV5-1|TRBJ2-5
CASSLQSGRVETQYF
TGCGCCAGCAGCTTGCAAAGCGGGAGGGTAGAGACCCAGTACTTC
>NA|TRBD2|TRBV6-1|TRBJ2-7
CATEPGLAYEQYF
TGTGCCACTGAACCGGGACTAGCCTACGAGCAGTACTTC
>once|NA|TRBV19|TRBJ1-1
CASSISGNTEAFF
TGTGCCAGTAGTATTTCCGGGAACACTGAAGCTTTCTTT
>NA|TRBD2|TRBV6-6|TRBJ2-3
CASSYSAGSYTDTQYF
TGTGCCAGCAGTTACTCAGCGGGATCTTACACAGATACGCAGTATTTT
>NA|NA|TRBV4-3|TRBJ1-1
CASSQVSGANTEAFF
TGCGCCAGCAGCCAAGTTTCAGGGGCAAACACTGAAGCTTTCTTT
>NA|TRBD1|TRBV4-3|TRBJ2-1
CASSRRTGDNEQFF
TGCGCCAGCAGCCGGAGAACAGGGGACAATGAGCAGTTCTTC
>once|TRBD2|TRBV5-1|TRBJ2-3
CASSRGLAGSGSGTDTQYF
TGCGCCAGCAGCAGAGGACTAGCGGGATCCGGCTCTGGCACAGATACGCAGTATTTT